The 23 T cell receptor beta chains reported below all come from one sample, sequenced in a study of OX40 agonist ivuxolimab in advanced cancers. The receptor library was made with the immunoSEQ multiplex PCR assay. This is the immuneACCESS table as TCRdb keeps it, with only in-frame sequences that have V and J called. A part of the clones is gone; compared with another copy, unresolved V genes explain less than half, and the rest is unexplained. The sample records some 58,000 clones, around 93% of which are singletons. Around 1.8% of the sample belongs to the ten largest clones. This specimen consisted of CD4+ or CD8+ T cells sorted from blood, obtained in a trial of the OX40 agonist ivuxolimab. These receptors were obtained from an adult with an advanced solid tumor such as melanoma, head and neck, liver or kidney cancer.

The chain couples TRBV9 to TRBJ2-3; D gene uncertain. Germline CDR1 SGDLS, CDR2 YYNGEE. This CDR3 has 15 residues. The V end lost 0 bases, the J end lost 4 bases, and 12 bases lay between the germline ends. CDR3 loop: CASSVGLRFADTQYF. Here the CDR3 DNA reads TGTGCCAGCAGCGTAGGTTTGAGATTTGCAGATACGCAGTATTTT.

V usage is TRBV11-2 and J usage is TRBJ1-1, with 8 bases lining up with TRBD1. The CDR3 is 14 amino acids. Germline trimming cut 4 bases from V and 7 bases from J; bases unmatched to any gene: 8. In germline, CDR1 is SGHAT, CDR2 FQNNGV. CDR3 in DNA: TGTGCCAGCAGCTACCCAGGGGGCTGGGGTGAAGCTTTCTTT. Translation gives CASSYPGGWGEAFF.

This clone has more than one count but fewer than ten. This chain uses TRBV14 with TRBJ1-1; D gene ambiguous. Germline V gives CDR1 SGHDN, CDR2 FVKESK. The CDR3 has 15 residues. Deletions cut 2 bases from V and 4 bases from J, with 14 bases between. The chain's CDR3 is CASSQLLGVGTEAFF. CDR3 bases: TGTGCCAGCAGCCAACTCCTGGGCGTGGGCACTGAAGCTTTCTTT. Using reference TRBV14 and TRBJ1-1 for the parts outside the CDR3, the full variable domain is EAGVTQFPSHSVIEKGQTVTLRCDPISGHDNLYWYRRVMGKEIKFLLHFVKESKQDESGMPNNRFLAERTGGTYSTLKVQPAELEDSGVYFCASSQLLGVGTEAFFGQGTRLTVV.

The V gene is TRBV7-8, the J gene TRBJ1-1; possibly TRBD1 for D (5 bases). This CDR3 contains 13 residues. V lost 5 bases, J lost 3 bases, and 10 bases lay in between. Looked up from germline, CDR1 is SGHVS and CDR2 is FQNEAQ. CDR3 bases: TGTGCCAGCAGCGTACAAGGGGACACTGAAGCTTTCTTT. Protein product: CASSVQGDTEAFF.

V usage is TRBV30 and J usage is TRBJ2-1; D tentatively fits TRBD1 or TRBD2 (5 bases each). V lost 0 bases and J 14 bases, leaving 14 bases between the germline ends. The CDR3 has 12 amino acids. Germline CDR1 GTSNPN, CDR2 SVGIG (reference sequence). CDR3 residues: CAWSVFEGPEFF. In DNA, the CDR3 is TGTGCCTGGAGTGTATTTGAGGGGCCGGAGTTCTTC.

V usage is TRBV5-1 and J usage is TRBJ2-2, with TRBD2 identical over 11 bases. V shed 2 bases and J 6 bases; nucleotides not matched to a gene: 3. This CDR3 is built from 15 residues. From germline, CDR1 is SGHRS and CDR2 YFSETQ. CDR3: CASSFSGRAPGELFF. CDR3 bases: TGCGCCAGCAGCTTTAGCGGGAGGGCCCCCGGGGAGCTGTTTTTT.

The CDR3 DNA follows: TGTGCCAGTAGTTACAAGAGGGTTGGCACAGATACGCAGTATTTT. This translates into CASSYKRVGTDTQYF. The chain employs TRBV19 and TRBJ2-3; a possible D gene is TRBD2 (5 bases). This CDR3 contains 15 residues. Trimming pared 5 bases from V and 1 base from J, leaving 13 bases between. Looked up from germline, CDR1 is LNHDA and CDR2 is SQIVND (reference sequence).

The chain uses TRBV6-5 and TRBJ2-7; tentatively, D is TRBD1 or TRBD2 (7 bases each). This CDR3 comprises 15 residues. Looked up from germline, CDR1 is MNHEY and CDR2 is SVGAGI. V was trimmed by 6 bases and J by 3 bases, leaving 18 bases between them. CDR3 DNA sequence: TGTGCCAGCAGCCAAACAGGGGAGGGGATCTACGAGCAGTACTTC. This codes for CASSQTGEGIYEQYF.

The chain employs TRBV29-1 and TRBJ1-5; D call uncertain. V lost 5 bases and J lost 2, with 7 bases in between. This CDR3 contains 12 residues. From germline, CDR1 is SQVTM and CDR2 ANQGSEA. CDR3 sequence reads: CSVLSGNQPQHF. The CDR3 DNA reads as TGCAGCGTTTTGTCAGGCAATCAGCCCCAGCATTTT.

The chain links TRBV10-3 to TRBJ1-5; no clear D. CDR3 length: 12 residues. Germline values: CDR1 ENHRY, CDR2 SYGVKD. The V end lost 4 bases, the J end lost 4 bases, and 5 bases lay between the germline ends. In DNA, the CDR3 is TGTGCCATCAGTGGCGGTAATCAGCCCCAGCATTTT. It specifies CAISGGNQPQHF.

The V call is TRBV7-2, the J call TRBJ1-4, with TRBD1 matching over 10 bases. Trimming cost V 5 bases and J 6 bases; bases outside gene matches: 6. Germline lookup yields CDR1 SGHTA and CDR2 FQGNSA. The CDR3 length is 15 residues. The CDR3 nucleotides read TGTGCCAGCAGCCCTTGGGACAGGGGTTATGAAAAACTGTTTTTT. It yields the protein CASSPWDRGYEKLFF.

This chain uses TRBV21-1 with TRBJ1-1. TRBV21-1 constitutes a pseudogene. The CDR3 extends over 15 amino acids. This CDR3 is CASSVSDALGTEAFF. CDR3 nucleotides: TGTGCCAGCAGCGTCTCGGACGCTCTGGGGACTGAAGCTTTCTTT.

The chain has TRBV5-6 and TRBJ2-5, with D possibly being TRBD1 (5 bases). The CDR3 is 15 amino acids. Germline CDR1 reads SGHDT; CDR2 reads YYEEEE. V lost 3 bases and J lost 3, with 15 bases in between. DNA of the CDR3: TGTGCCAGCAGCTGGGGCCCGGGCCGCGAAGAGACCCAGTACTTC. Its translation: CASSWGPGREETQYF. Full variable domain (remainder filled in from reference TRBV5-6 and TRBJ2-5): DAGVTQSPTHLIKTRGQQVTLRCSPKSGHDTVSWYQQALGQGPQFIFQYYEEEERQRGNFPDRFSGHQFPNYSSELNVNALLLGDSALYLCASSWGPGREETQYFGPGTRLLVL.

The chain carries TRBV15 and TRBJ2-5; 7 bases align to TRBD1. The CDR3 has 15 residues. The V gene's germline CDR1 is LNHNV and CDR2 YYDKDF (reference sequence). Trimming at V came to 0 bases and at J to 3 bases, leaving 4 bases not matched to a gene. CDR3 amino acids: CATSRDRTGEETQYF. The CDR3, as DNA: TGTGCCACCAGCAGAGACAGGACAGGAGAAGAGACCCAGTACTTC.

This rearrangement joins TRBV2 to TRBJ1-5; D call uncertain. This CDR3 contains 14 residues. Germline assignment: CDR1 SNHLY and CDR2 FYNNEI. V shed 0 bases and J shed 6 bases, with 9 bases lying between them. The CDR3 DNA reads as TGTGCCAGCAGTGAAGCGCGCTCCCCTCAGCCCCAGCATTTT. Translated, it gives CASSEARSPQPQHF.

The sample holds a few counts of this clone. The rearrangement links TRBV4-1 to TRBJ1-1, with 7 bases that match TRBD1. This CDR3 is built from 12 residues. The V gene end was trimmed by 5 bases and the J gene end by 11 bases; junction bases not matched to a gene: 8. From germline, CDR1 is MGHRA and CDR2 YSYEKL. CDR3 protein: CASSYQTGMAFF. As DNA, the CDR3 is TGCGCCAGCAGCTACCAGACAGGGATGGCTTTCTTT.

This chain joins TRBV6-1 and TRBJ2-3; D not resolved. There are 11 residues in the CDR3. With 10 bases removed from V and 4 bases from J, the gap between germline ends came to 9 bases. Germline V gene sequence: CDR1 MNHNS, CDR2 SASEGT. CDR3 bases: TGTGCCACTACTTACGCAGATACGCAGTATTTT. Translated: CATTYADTQYF.

The chain has TRBV9 and TRBJ1-2; D remains unclear. The CDR3 is 15 residues long. Germline V lookup: CDR1 SGDLS, CDR2 YYNGEE. The germline V and J ends were trimmed by 4 bases and 7 bases, with 20 bases remaining between them. The CDR3 nucleotides are TGTGCCAGCAGCCCTCTCTGGACGGTGAACACTGGCTACACCTTC. Encoded protein: CASSPLWTVNTGYTF.

The chain joins TRBV30 to TRBJ2-5; D not resolved. Germline loops: CDR1 GTSNPN, CDR2 SVGIG (reference sequence). Between the trimmed V and J ends, which lost 7 bases and 5 bases, there was a span of 11 bases. This CDR3 region has 11 residues. This CDR3 reads CASHYGETQYF. The CDR3 nucleotides are TGTGCCTCCCACTACGGGGAGACCCAGTACTTC.

The chain couples TRBV7-2 to TRBJ1-1; D perhaps matches TRBD1 (6 bases). The CDR3 is 15 residues long. Germline CDR1 SGHTA, CDR2 FQGNSA. Trimming shortened V by 1 base and J by 0 bases, and 9 bases separated the two germline ends. The CDR3 DNA is TGTGCCAGCAGCTTAGGCGGGGGGCTGAACACTGAAGCTTTCTTT. Protein: CASSLGGGLNTEAFF.

J is TRBJ2-3 and V is TRBV7-3; D is undetermined. The CDR3 is made up of 14 amino acids. CDR1 SGHTA and CDR2 FQGTGA come from the germline V gene. V lost 5 bases and J 0 bases, leaving 9 bases between the germline ends. DNA of the CDR3: TGTGCCAGCAGCATCTCTGACAGCACAGATACGCAGTATTTT. Translation: CASSISDSTDTQYF.

This clone occurred once. This chain joins TRBV9 and TRBJ1-4; D remains unclear. This CDR3 comprises 14 residues. Germline-derived CDR1 and CDR2 are SGDLS and YYNGEE. Trimming left V 3 bases short and J 7 bases short, with 13 bases between. The CDR3: CASSATTFGEKLFF. CDR3 DNA: TGTGCCAGCAGCGCCACGACATTTGGTGAAAAACTGTTTTTT.

The rearrangement uses TRBV6-5 and TRBJ1-3; D is unclear. CDR3 length: 14 residues. V lost 0 bases to trimming and J lost 2 bases, with 5 bases between them. CDR1 and CDR2 from the germline V gene are MNHEY and SVGAGI. The CDR3 protein is CASSYSGTGNTIYF. Here the CDR3 DNA reads TGTGCCAGCAGTTACTCGGGAACTGGAAACACCATATATTTT.